The clone carrying this TCR beta chain was found once. Diabetic patients met standard criteria for type 1 or type 2 diabetes. The PCR template was genomic DNA. Amplification of the beta chain CDR3 used 30 forward and 13 reverse multiplex primers. TCRdb itself ran the multiplex PCR reads through MiXCR, one entry per CDR3 protein. The table has fewer than 300,000 distinct CDR3 sequences, around 47% seen once. The entry originates in a study of type 1 and type 2 diabetes patients. The CDR3 is 15 residues long. CDR1 is MNHEY, CDR2 SVGEGT, per germline. With 5 bases removed from V and 8 bases from J, the gap between germline ends came to 18 bases.

The V call is TRBV6-2 or TRBV6-3, the J call TRBJ1-4; possibly TRBD1 for D (6 bases). The origin of this receptor is a young man with type 2 diabetes. Source material: peripheral blood mononuclear cells (PBMCs). The CDR3 reads CASSKQGTRGEKLFF. The CDR3 DNA reads as TGTGCCAGCAGTAAACAGGGAACGCGCGGCGAAAAACTGTTTTTT.